This entry describes one T cell receptor beta chain. What it binds is unknown. CDR1 is SGHVS, CDR2 FQNEAQ, per germline. The ends were cut back, 0 bases at V and 2 bases at J, with 14 bases in the middle. The CDR3 is 17 amino acids. The sample is drawn from a study of T cell responses to AZD1222 COVID-19 vaccine. General study findings and limits: After the peak T cell response, and only then, were repertoires sampled. Among the donors, most were white British and more were female, and clonal diversity was possibly underestimated. Of spike-specific TCRs, nearly half reportedly target regions left unmutated in variants.

Method: immunoSEQ multiplex PCR; TCRdb's copy keeps in-frame clones and lacks some. The sample contains 130,000 to 150,000 clones, roughly 93% of which appear only once. This TCR was sampled from an adult who received the AZD1222 COVID-19 vaccine. The sequenced sample was peripheral blood, obtained 28 days after the second AZD1222 dose. The rearrangement links TRBV7-8 to TRBJ1-5; D is possibly TRBD1 (5 bases). This chain's CDR3 is CASSLALGLGGNQPQHF. As DNA, the CDR3 is TGTGCCAGCAGCTTAGCGCTGGGGTTAGGGGGCAATCAGCCCCAGCATTTT. Complete variable domain (other parts from reference TRBV7-8 and TRBJ1-5): GAGVSQSPRYKVAKRGQDVALRCDPISGHVSLFWYQQALGQGPEFLTYFQNEAQLDKSGLPSDRFFAERPEGSVSTLKIQRTQQEDSAVYLCASSLALGLGGNQPQHFGDGTRLSIL.